The 3 T cell receptor beta chains below were found in one sample sequenced in a study of blood T cell repertoires in COVID-19. Assay: immunoSEQ multiplex PCR; the TCRdb copy retains only in-frame clones and omits some. This table has approximately 67,000 clones, 85% to 95% appearing once. Sequenced input: peripheral blood. These receptor sequences come from a woman aged 60-75 years with active COVID-19.

V is TRBV15 and J is TRBJ1-1; D is perhaps TRBD1 (6 bases). Trimming removed 0 bases at V and 1 base at J, with 18 bases between. Germline values: CDR1 LNHNV, CDR2 YYDKDF (reference sequence). The CDR3 contains 18 residues. The CDR3 bases are TGTGCCACCAGCAGAGATCCACAGGGTTTTGGGCCGAACACTGAAGCTTTCTTT. Translated, it gives CATSRDPQGFGPNTEAFF. The variable domain in full, completed from reference TRBV15 and TRBJ1-1, reads DAMVIQNPRYQVTQFGKPVTLSCSQTLNHNVMYWYQQKSSQAPKLLFHYYDKDFNNEADTPDNFQSRRPNTSFCFLDIRSPGLGDTAMYLCATSRDPQGFGPNTEAFFGQGTRLTVV.

This chain links TRBV15 with TRBJ2-7, with D unresolved. The germline V gene has CDR1 LNHNV and CDR2 YYDKDF (reference sequence). The V and J ends lost 0 bases and 5 bases respectively, with 17 bases between them. The CDR3 covers 16 residues. In DNA form, the CDR3 reads TGTGCCACCAGCAGAGATGGTGTAACATCTTTTAACGAGCAGTACTTC. Translated: CATSRDGVTSFNEQYF.

The chain employs TRBV19 and TRBJ2-7, with 9 positions matching TRBD1. J lost 2 bases, V lost 2 bases, and 4 bases had no gene match. CDR1 and CDR2 from the germline V gene are LNHDA and SQIVND (reference sequence). The CDR3 contains 15 residues. DNA of the CDR3: TGTGCCAGTAGTATATTGACAGGGGGTACCTACGAGCAGTACTTC. This codes for CASSILTGGTYEQYF.